The 8 T cell receptor beta chains given below trace back to one sample, sequenced in a study of post-analysis software for immune sequencing data. Study-level points and caveats: Controls showed lower frequencies than patients for a handful of TRBV segments, and TRBV5-6, TRBV5-1 and TRBV20-1 were among these.

The TCR beta cDNA libraries contained unique molecular identifiers. From the PCR reads, TCRdb called clonotypes with MiXCR, one entry per CDR3 protein. The data show around 250,000 distinct CDR3 sequences, 36% seen once. These receptors' targets are unknown. Sequencing used blood. All receptors come from a girl aged 10-17 years with multiple sclerosis.

This clonotype was seen repeatedly, ten times or more. This sequence joins TRBV7-2 and TRBJ2-5, with D perhaps TRBD1 (6 bases). Germline assignment: CDR1 SGHTA and CDR2 FQGNSA. This CDR3 comprises 14 residues. With 2 bases removed from V and 2 bases from J, the gap between germline ends came to 9 bases. The CDR3 loop is CASSLQGRQETQYF. The DNA for the CDR3 is TGTGCCAGCAGCTTACAGGGGAGACAAGAGACCCAGTACTTC.

Of note for this clonotype: This sequence may be a read error, since a much larger clone differs from it by one base. The chain joins TRBV20-1 to TRBJ2-7; 8 positions match TRBD2. The V gene's germline CDR1 is DFQATT and CDR2 SNEGSKA (reference sequence). The V gene end was trimmed by 3 bases and the J gene end by 7 bases; junction bases not matched to a gene: 17. The CDR3 covers 16 residues. The DNA of the CDR3 is TGCAGTGCTAGCCCTGTCGGGGGGGCGTTTTACAATGAGCAGTACTTC. Translated: CSASPVGGAFYNEQYF.

The rearrangement joins TRBV20-1 to TRBJ2-4, with 7 bases lining up with TRBD2. V trimming: 3 bases; J trimming: 0 bases; junction bases outside the gene matches: 8. CDR3 length: 16 residues. The germline V gene encodes CDR1 DFQATT and CDR2 SNEGSKA (reference sequence). CDR3 sequence reads: CSASGTAGVAKNIQYF. The CDR3 DNA reads as TGCAGTGCTAGTGGGACGGCGGGGGTAGCCAAAAACATTCAGTACTTC.

The rearrangement joins TRBV18 to TRBJ1-6; D is possibly TRBD1 (5 bases). The CDR3 consists of 14 residues. Trimming shortened V by 0 bases and J by 8 bases, and 8 bases separated the two germline ends. The V gene's germline CDR1 is KGHSH and CDR2 LQKENI. The CDR3 loop is CASSPPGADSPLHF. CDR3 nucleotide sequence: TGTGCCAGCTCACCACCAGGGGCGGATTCACCCCTCCACTTT.

Note on this clonotype: Being one base from a much bigger clone, this may be a read error. The chain's CDR3 is CASSQDMASEAFF. In DNA form, the CDR3 reads TGCGCCAGCAGCCAAGATATGGCCAGTGAAGCTTTCTTT. The chain uses TRBV4-1 and TRBJ1-1; no clear D gene. V dropped 0 bases and J dropped 7 bases, with 9 bases sitting between them. This CDR3 has 13 amino acids. Germline lookup yields CDR1 MGHRA and CDR2 YSYEKL.

On this clonotype: A read error is possible here, since a much larger clone lies one base away. V gene TRBV12-3 or TRBV12-4 combines with J gene TRBJ1-4; D is uncertain. This CDR3 has 13 residues. The CDR3 sequence is CTSGISFNEKLFF. The CDR3 DNA reads as TGTACCAGCGGAATATCATTTAATGAAAAACTGTTTTTT.

V is TRBV5-1 and J is TRBJ2-3, with D tentatively TRBD1 (6 bases). The CDR3 is 16 residues long. Trimming stripped 4 bases from V and 0 bases from J, with 15 bases between. From germline, CDR1 is SGHRS and CDR2 YFSETQ. CDR3 protein: CASSKGTSSSTDTQYF. The DNA of the CDR3 is TGCGCCAGCAGCAAAGGGACATCGTCTAGCACAGATACGCAGTATTTT.

This clonotype came up once. The chain uses TRBV4-3 and TRBJ2-7, with 8 bases identical to TRBD2. The J segment lost 5 bases and the V segment lost 1 base, leaving 13 bases of the junction unmatched. The CDR3 is 17 amino acids. Germline loops: CDR1 LGHNA, CDR2 YSLEER. The CDR3 bases are TGCGCCAGCAGCCAAGTTTGGTACGGGGGGGCCTTCCACGAGCAGTACTTC. This sequence encodes CASSQVWYGGAFHEQYF.